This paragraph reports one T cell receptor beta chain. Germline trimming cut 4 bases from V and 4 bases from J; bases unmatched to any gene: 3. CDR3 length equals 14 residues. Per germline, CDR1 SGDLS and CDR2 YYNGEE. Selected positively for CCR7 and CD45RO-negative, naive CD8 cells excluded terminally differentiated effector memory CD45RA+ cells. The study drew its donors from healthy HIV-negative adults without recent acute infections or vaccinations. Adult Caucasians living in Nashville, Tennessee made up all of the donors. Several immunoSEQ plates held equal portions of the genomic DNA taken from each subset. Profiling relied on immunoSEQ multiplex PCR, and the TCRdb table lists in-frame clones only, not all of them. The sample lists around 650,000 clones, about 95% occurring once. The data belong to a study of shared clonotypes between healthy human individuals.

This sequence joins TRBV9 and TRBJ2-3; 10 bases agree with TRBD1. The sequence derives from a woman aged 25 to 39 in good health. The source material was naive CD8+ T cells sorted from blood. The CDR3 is CASSKTGGADTQYF. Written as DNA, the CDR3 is TGTGCCAGCAGCAAGACAGGGGGCGCAGATACGCAGTATTTT.